The sequence of this T cell receptor (beta chain) was determined in a study of T cell responses to AZD1222 COVID-19 vaccine. Study information: Recipients boosted at about 4 weeks or about 12 weeks are pooled.

This CDR3 region has 14 residues. J lost 6 bases, V lost 5 bases, and 4 bases had no gene match. Germline V gene data show CDR1 as SGHTA and CDR2 as FQGTGA. The protocol was immunoSEQ multiplex PCR, while the TCRdb copy is restricted to in-frame clones and leaves out a portion. Among 98,000 or so clones listed, about 86% were seen once. About this clone: Its antigen is currently unknown.

Findings and limits, study-wide: Clonal diversity was possibly underestimated, and white British individuals and females predominated among donors.

The rearrangement uses TRBV7-3 and TRBJ2-3; 11 positions match TRBD2. This sequence originates from an adult in good health. This specimen was peripheral blood, taken on day 0 of AZD1222 vaccination. CDR3 DNA sequence: TGTGCCAGCAGCCCGACTAGCGGGGTCGATACGCAGTATTTT. Its translation: CASSPTSGVDTQYF.